The 32 T cell receptor beta chains below come from one sample, sequenced in a study of cytomegalovirus exposure and HLA in healthy donors. The data were produced by immunoSEQ multiplex PCR, yet TCRdb's version contains in-frame clones alone and is incomplete. The repertoire has 120,000 or so clones, about 90% of them found once; the top ten carry around 1.9%. The material sequenced was PBMCs. These receptor sequences come from a woman aged 18-29 years in good health and CMV-seronegative.

The V gene is TRBV11-1, the J gene TRBJ1-1; D not resolved. CDR1 is SGHAT and CDR2 is FQDESV in the germline V gene (reference sequence). The CDR3 is 13 residues long. The V end lost 5 bases, the J end lost 11 bases, and 18 bases lay between the germline ends. The CDR3 DNA is TGTGCCAGCAGCCCCCGCCGGGAGTTTGAGGCTTTCTTT. Its protein product is CASSPRREFEAFF.

The V gene is TRBV2, the J gene TRBJ2-2, with D perhaps TRBD1 (8 bases). V was cut by 3 bases and J by 5 bases, with 19 bases left in between. CDR1 and CDR2 from the germline V gene are SNHLY and FYNNEI. The CDR3 is 17 residues long. The CDR3, as DNA: TGTGCCAGCAGTGACCCCAATTACAGGGGGGGGACCGGGGAGCTGTTTTTT. Its translation: CASSDPNYRGGTGELFF.

This clone was recorded once. This sequence joins TRBV6-6 and TRBJ2-7; D is perhaps TRBD1 (6 bases). V lost 10 bases, J lost 5 bases, and 24 bases lay in between. Germline values: CDR1 MNHNY, CDR2 SVGAGI (reference sequence). CDR3 length equals 15 residues. CDR3 amino acids: CATRGVVGKGDEQYF. The CDR3 region has the DNA TGTGCCACTAGGGGAGTGGTTGGAAAGGGGGACGAGCAGTACTTC.

This rearrangement joins TRBV27 to TRBJ2-5, with 11 bases that match TRBD2. The germline CDR1 and CDR2 sequences are MNHEY and SMNVEV (reference sequence). Trimming took 6 bases from V and 5 from J; bases not matched to a gene: 11. The length of the CDR3 is 16 residues. The chain's CDR3 is CASRAGGLAAGETQYF. CDR3 sequence (DNA): TGTGCCAGCAGGGCAGGGGGACTAGCGGCGGGGGAGACCCAGTACTTC.

The chain carries TRBV11-1 and TRBJ2-3; D gene unclear. This CDR3 contains 12 residues. V shed 4 bases and J shed 2 bases, with 4 bases lying between them. Germline CDR1 and CDR2: SGHAT and FQDESV (reference sequence). DNA for the CDR3: TGTGCCAGCAGCTCCTTCACAGATACGCAGTATTTT. Its translation is CASSSFTDTQYF. The complete variable domain, with remaining parts taken from reference TRBV11-1 and TRBJ2-3, reads EAEVAQSPRYKITEKSQAVAFWCDPISGHATLYWYRQILGQGPELLVQFQDESVVDDSQLPKDRFSAERLKGVDSTLKIQPAELGDSAMYLCASSSFTDTQYFGPGTRLTVL.

This sequence joins TRBV28 and TRBJ1-2; D unresolved. V lost 4 bases to trimming and J lost 4 bases, with 16 bases between them. Germline V gives CDR1 MDHEN, CDR2 SYDVKM. This CDR3 is 15 amino acids long. DNA of the CDR3: TGTGCCAGCAGTTCCCGGGTGGAGAGAGGCTATGGCTACACCTTC. It is translated as CASSSRVERGYGYTF.

This clone was counted between two and nine times. The rearrangement joins TRBV28 to TRBJ2-7; possible D gene TRBD2, 6 bases. The CDR3 contains 15 residues. V was shortened by 4 bases and J by 2 bases, with 15 bases between the two germline ends. Germline lookup yields CDR1 MDHEN and CDR2 SYDVKM. CDR3 nucleotide sequence: TGTGCCAGCAGTTATTCACGGAGGACTACCTACGAGCAGTACTTC. Translated, it gives CASSYSRRTTYEQYF.

The sample holds one count of this clone. This rearrangement joins TRBV11-3 to TRBJ2-7; 7 bases are shared with TRBD1. The CDR3 extends over 15 amino acids. V gave up 0 bases and J gave up 4 bases; unmatched junction bases: 6. In germline, CDR1 is SGHNT, CDR2 YENEEA. The CDR3 DNA is TGTGCCAGCAGCTTAGACAGGACAGGAGTATACGAGCAGTACTTC. This encodes CASSLDRTGVYEQYF.

V gene TRBV25-1 combines with J gene TRBJ2-5; 7 nucleotides align to TRBD1. This CDR3 comprises 14 residues. Trimming removed 3 bases from V and 2 bases from J; junction bases left unmatched: 3. In germline, CDR1 is MGHDK, CDR2 SYGVNS. The CDR3: CASSDLGQQETQYF. The CDR3 coding sequence is TGTGCCAGCAGTGACCTGGGACAGCAAGAGACCCAGTACTTC.

Only one count was recorded for this clone. The V call is TRBV5-6, the J call TRBJ2-4, with 8 bases matching TRBD2. CDR1 is SGHDT, CDR2 YYEEEE, per germline. The CDR3 sequence is 19 residues long. The V gene end was trimmed by 4 bases and the J gene end by 0 bases; junction bases not matched to a gene: 15. CDR3 region: CASSPAGGGSNLAKNIQYF. The CDR3 DNA sequence: TGTGCCAGCAGCCCTGCGGGGGGCGGCTCGAATCTAGCCAAAAACATTCAGTACTTC.

The genes are TRBV7-9 and TRBJ1-6; tentatively, D is TRBD1 (6 bases). V was cut by 5 bases and J by 5 bases, with 10 bases left in between. The CDR3 contains 14 residues. Germline V gives CDR1 SEHNR, CDR2 FQNEAQ (reference sequence). CDR3 DNA sequence: TGTGCCAGCAGCCAGGACAGCAATAATTCACCCCTCCACTTT. Amino acids: CASSQDSNNSPLHF.

The DNA of the CDR3 is TGTGCCAGCAGTTCCCCGGACAGGGGCTACGAGCAGTACTTC. Its protein product is CASSSPDRGYEQYF. J is TRBJ2-7 and V is TRBV6-5, with 9 bases that match TRBD1. Germline CDR1 MNHEY, CDR2 SVGAGI. With V trimmed by 4 bases and J by 3 bases, 4 bases remained unmatched. The CDR3 is 14 residues long.

This clone has just a few counts. The rearrangement links TRBV10-3 to TRBJ1-2; 7 bases line up with TRBD1. The germline V gene encodes CDR1 ENHRY and CDR2 SYGVKD. The CDR3 spans 13 residues. The V segment lost 8 bases and the J segment 4 bases; nucleotides outside the gene matches: 7. CDR3 DNA sequence: TGTGCCATCGCCTACGACAGGGCCTATGGCTACACCTTC. It codes for CAIAYDRAYGYTF.

This clone showed up just a few times. The V call is TRBV7-9, the J call TRBJ2-1; 7 bases are shared with TRBD2. After removal of 3 bases from V and 2 bases from J, the junction contained 4 bases not matched to a gene. The CDR3 loop spans 15 amino acids. CDR1 is SEHNR and CDR2 is FQNEAQ in the germline V gene (reference sequence). CDR3 sequence reads: CASSLEGGTYNEQFF. The CDR3 nucleotides are TGTGCCAGCAGCTTGGAGGGAGGGACCTACAATGAGCAGTTCTTC.

The chain joins TRBV7-3 to TRBJ1-1; 7 nucleotides line up with TRBD1. J gave up 4 bases and V 3 bases, and 11 bases lay outside the gene matches. Germline V gene lookup returns CDR1 SGHTA and CDR2 FQGTGA. The CDR3 is 16 amino acids. DNA for the CDR3: TGTGCCAGCAGCTTTAAGGCCCAGGGGGATACCACTGAAGCTTTCTTT. It translates to CASSFKAQGDTTEAFF.

The V call is TRBV5-8, the J call TRBJ1-2, with D maybe TRBD1 (6 bases). V was clipped by 4 bases and J by 1 base, with 11 bases between them. The length of the CDR3 is 14 residues. Germline values: CDR1 SGHTS, CDR2 YDEGEE. CDR3 in amino acids: CASSDNRVNYGYTF. DNA for the CDR3: TGTGCCAGCAGCGATAACAGGGTTAACTATGGCTACACCTTC.

CDR3 nucleotide sequence: TGTGCCAGCAGTAAAATAAGGGGACAGGGGAGGTACGAGCAGTACTTC. Its translation is CASSKIRGQGRYEQYF. The chain combines TRBV28 with TRBJ2-7; 10 bases fit TRBD1. The trim removed 5 bases at V and 4 bases at J, leaving 11 bases unmatched. CDR1 and CDR2 from the germline V gene are MDHEN and SYDVKM. The CDR3 contains 16 residues.

This chain joins TRBV19 and TRBJ1-2; TRBD1 agrees at 10 bases. Germline loops: CDR1 LNHDA, CDR2 SQIVND (reference sequence). V gave up 6 bases and J gave up 6 bases; unmatched junction bases: 4. CDR3 size: 13 residues. DNA for the CDR3: TGTGCCAGTAGCCAAGGGACAGGGGATGGCTACACCTTC. It codes for CASSQGTGDGYTF.

The chain uses TRBV7-3 and TRBJ1-1; 7 nucleotides match TRBD1. CDR1 is SGHTA and CDR2 is FQGTGA in the germline V gene. Trimming at V came to 2 bases and at J to 4 bases, leaving 1 base not matched to a gene. The CDR3 sequence is 13 residues long. CDR3 nucleotides: TGTGCCAGCAGCTTAGACAGGGTCACTGAAGCTTTCTTT. This encodes CASSLDRVTEAFF.

This chain connects TRBV6-1 to TRBJ2-7; TRBD2 aligns across 9 bases. V lost 2 bases, J lost 6 bases, and 5 bases stayed unmatched. Per germline, CDR1 MNHNS and CDR2 SASEGT. This CDR3 comprises 14 residues. The CDR3 DNA reads as TGTGCCAGCAGTGAAAGGGTTAGCGGGGGCGAGCAGTACTTC. This codes for CASSERVSGGEQYF.

V gene TRBV5-1 combines with J gene TRBJ2-7; a weak D match, TRBD1 (8 bases). The CDR3 spans 15 residues. With 4 bases removed from V and 4 bases from J, the gap between germline ends came to 18 bases. Germline V gene lookup returns CDR1 SGHRS and CDR2 YFSETQ. Here the CDR3 reads CASSGAGTGNYEQYF. The CDR3, as DNA: TGCGCCAGCAGCGGAGCGGGGACAGGAAATTACGAGCAGTACTTC. Combining the CDR3 with reference TRBV5-1 and TRBJ2-7 gives the whole variable domain KAGVTQTPRYLIKTRGQQVTLSCSPISGHRSVSWYQQTPGQGLQFLFEYFSETQRNKGNFPGRFSGRQFSNSRSEMNVSTLELGDSALYLCASSGAGTGNYEQYFGPGTRLTVT.

The chain employs TRBV15 and TRBJ2-3; TRBD2 aligns across 13 bases. Looked up from germline, CDR1 is LNHNV and CDR2 is YYDKDF (reference sequence). The V segment lost 2 bases and the J segment 3 bases; nucleotides outside the gene matches: 5. The CDR3 runs 17 residues. CDR3 DNA sequence: TGTGCCACCAGCAGATCCCCGACTAGCGGGGGGACAGATACGCAGTATTTT. The encoded protein is CATSRSPTSGGTDTQYF. Using reference TRBV15 and TRBJ2-3 for the parts outside the CDR3, the full variable domain is DAMVIQNPRYQVTQFGKPVTLSCSQTLNHNVMYWYQQKSSQAPKLLFHYYDKDFNNEADTPDNFQSRRPNTSFCFLDIRSPGLGDTAMYLCATSRSPTSGGTDTQYFGPGTRLTVL.

This chain links TRBV21-1 with TRBJ2-2; the table's D call of TRBD2 was not tested on the DNA. TRBV21-1 is given as a pseudogene. The CDR3 runs 17 residues. This CDR3 reads CASSNGSDLVLTGELFF. The CDR3 coding sequence is TGTGCCAGCAGCAACGGGTCCGACCTGGTTTTGACCGGGGAGCTGTTTTTT.

This clone was recorded only once. The rearrangement links TRBV14 to TRBJ1-2, with TRBD1 matching 8 bases. The CDR3 loop spans 13 amino acids. CDR1 and CDR2 from the germline V gene are SGHDN and FVKESK. V was clipped by 5 bases and J by 6 bases; unmatched bases: 5. For the CDR3, the DNA is TGTGCCAGCAGCTTTACAGGGGGGAATGGCTACACCTTC. It is translated as CASSFTGGNGYTF.

The CDR3, as DNA: TGTGCCAGCAGCTTGGGACTAGCGGGGGGAGGGACCCAGTACTTC. It specifies CASSLGLAGGGTQYF. The chain combines TRBV5-4 with TRBJ2-5; 13 nucleotides align to TRBD2. CDR3 size: 15 residues. J lost 7 bases, V lost 0 bases, and 3 bases had no gene match. Germline-derived CDR1 and CDR2 are SGHNT and YYREEE (reference sequence).

The V and J genes are TRBV6-1 and TRBJ2-7; D gene ambiguous. Germline V gene sequence: CDR1 MNHNS, CDR2 SASEGT. Trimming pared 0 bases from V and 2 bases from J, leaving 8 bases between. The CDR3 consists of 14 residues. CDR3: CASSEALKAYEQYF. DNA of the CDR3: TGTGCCAGCAGTGAAGCGCTAAAAGCCTACGAGCAGTACTTC.

This chain uses TRBV2 with TRBJ1-1, with TRBD1 matching over 10 bases. J was trimmed by 1 base and V by 8 bases; bases with no gene match: 4. CDR3 length equals 14 residues. CDR1 is SNHLY and CDR2 is FYNNEI in the germline V gene. CDR3 protein: CASPRTGGNTEAFF. The DNA for the CDR3 is TGTGCCAGCCCCCGGACAGGGGGGAACACTGAAGCTTTCTTT.

The chain joins TRBV18 to TRBJ2-7; TRBD2 agrees at 10 bases. This CDR3 has 14 residues. Losses at the gene ends were 3 bases for V and 5 bases for J; bases not matched to a gene: 4. From germline, CDR1 is KGHSH and CDR2 LQKENI. CDR3 region: CASSPGLADHEQYF. CDR3 in DNA: TGTGCCAGCTCACCCGGACTAGCGGACCACGAGCAGTACTTC.

The CDR3 nucleotides read TGTGCCAGCAGTGAATCAACAGGGTTTGGAAAACTGTTTTTT. As protein: CASSESTGFGKLFF. The chain joins TRBV25-1 to TRBJ1-4; TRBD1 is a possible D gene (6 bases). The CDR3 contains 14 residues. The germline CDR1 and CDR2 sequences are MGHDK and SYGVNS. V was pared by 1 base and J by 10 bases, with 13 bases between. The whole variable domain, filled in from reference TRBV25-1 and TRBJ1-4, reads EADIYQTPRYLVIGTGKKITLECSQTMGHDKMYWYQQDPGMELHLIHYSYGVNSTEKGDLSSESTVSRIRTEHFPLTLESARPSHTSQYLCASSESTGFGKLFFGSGTQLSVL.

This sequence joins TRBV27 and TRBJ2-1, with D tentatively TRBD1 (5 bases). Trimming shortened V by 6 bases and J by 0 bases, and 12 bases separated the two germline ends. Germline-derived CDR1 and CDR2 are MNHEY and SMNVEV (reference sequence). This CDR3 region has 15 residues. The CDR3: CASRKDSLSYNEQFF. The CDR3 coding sequence is TGTGCCAGCAGAAAAGACAGTCTCTCCTACAATGAGCAGTTCTTC.

V and J are TRBV28 and TRBJ1-3, with D perhaps matching TRBD1 (5 bases). In germline, CDR1 is MDHEN, CDR2 SYDVKM. The V end lost 8 bases, the J end lost 9 bases, and 23 bases lay between the germline ends. The CDR3 covers 15 residues. The CDR3 loop is CASAKWGELLPTIYF. DNA for the CDR3: TGTGCCAGCGCTAAATGGGGGGAGCTTCTCCCCACCATATATTTT.

The J gene is TRBJ2-7, the V gene TRBV7-8; D is possibly TRBD1 (6 bases). V was clipped by 4 bases and J by 5 bases, with 21 bases between them. The CDR3 is 16 amino acids. The germline CDR1 and CDR2 sequences are SGHVS and FQNEAQ. The CDR3 coding sequence is TGTGCCAGCAGCTCACGTCGTTTTGGGGGCGCGGACGAGCAGTACTTC. Amino acid sequence: CASSSRRFGGADEQYF. The complete variable domain, with remaining parts taken from reference TRBV7-8 and TRBJ2-7, reads GAGVSQSPRYKVAKRGQDVALRCDPISGHVSLFWYQQALGQGPEFLTYFQNEAQLDKSGLPSDRFFAERPEGSVSTLKIQRTQQEDSAVYLCASSSRRFGGADEQYFGPGTRLTVT.